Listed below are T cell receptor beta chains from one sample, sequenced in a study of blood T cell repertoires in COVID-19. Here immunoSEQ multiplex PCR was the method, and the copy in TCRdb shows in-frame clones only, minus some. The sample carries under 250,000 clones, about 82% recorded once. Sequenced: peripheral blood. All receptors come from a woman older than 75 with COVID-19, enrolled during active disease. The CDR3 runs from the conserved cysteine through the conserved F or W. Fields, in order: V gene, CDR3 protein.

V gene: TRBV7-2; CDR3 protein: CASSLMGQRAFF
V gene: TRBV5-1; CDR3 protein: CASSPGTGEQFF
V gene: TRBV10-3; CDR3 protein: CAISPTGAGYTF
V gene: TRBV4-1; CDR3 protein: CASSLGTAAYEQYF
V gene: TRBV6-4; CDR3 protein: CASSPSGDYGYTF
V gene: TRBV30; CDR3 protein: CAWSQKIMVEKLFF
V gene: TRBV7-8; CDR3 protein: CASSLRAGTSGYEQYF
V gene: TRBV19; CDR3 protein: CASRTGTGGRPSRNQPQHF
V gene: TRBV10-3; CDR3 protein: CAISAGTSYNEQFF
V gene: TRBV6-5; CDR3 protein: CASRPDRNYGYTF
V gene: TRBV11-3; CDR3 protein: CASSSTWTPTKDNEQFF
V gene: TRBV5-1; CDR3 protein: CASSPGQDNEKLFF
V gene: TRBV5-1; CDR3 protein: CASSLGVAGQNTEAFF
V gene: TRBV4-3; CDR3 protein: CASSQPGQGFYGYTF
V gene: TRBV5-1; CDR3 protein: CASSLSTIDVTEAFF
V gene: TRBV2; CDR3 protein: CASSESVYEQYF
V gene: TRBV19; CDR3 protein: CASSTLPSGANVLTF
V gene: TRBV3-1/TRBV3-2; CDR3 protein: CASSPLEVTEAFF
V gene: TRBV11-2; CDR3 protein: CASSWTGTGNTIYF
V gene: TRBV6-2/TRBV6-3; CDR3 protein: CASSSGTGPVRYGYTF
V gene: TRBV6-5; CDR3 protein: CASSMGGGPYEQYF
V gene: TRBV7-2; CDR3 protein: CASSPRGGEKLFF
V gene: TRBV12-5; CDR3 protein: CASGFQSTDTQYF
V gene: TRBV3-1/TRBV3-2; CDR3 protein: CASSQDGGGEIF
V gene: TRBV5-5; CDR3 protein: CASSRQLDTSAYTF
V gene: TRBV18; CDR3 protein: CASSLREGRGYGYTF
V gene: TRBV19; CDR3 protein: CASSRLKPGQGGIGNQPQHF
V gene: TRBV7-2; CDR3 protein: CASSGQPRAILSEAFF